The rows below give T cell receptor beta chains drawn from one sample of a study of Ad26.COV2.S vaccination and SARS-CoV-2 variants. Libraries were prepared by immunoSEQ multiplex PCR; TCRdb keeps only in-frame clonotypes and omits some of them. Among about 220,000 clones, 70% to 90% were seen once, and the ten largest hold roughly 10%. Material: peripheral blood, obtained in a trial of Ad26.COV2.S vaccine versus placebo. Source of these receptors: a person aged 18 to 59 who received the Ad26.COV2.S COVID-19 vaccine or a placebo. CDR3s include the opening cysteine and the closing phenylalanine or tryptophan. The D gene is left open where the match is weak. Clone size is stated in some rows and not others, as once, few, many or a class when expanded.

d_gene	abundance	v_gene	j_gene	CDR3aa	CDR3nt
TRBD2	.	TRBV7-2	TRBJ2-5	CASSFWFSGGQETQYF	TGTGCCAGCAGTTTCTGGTTTAGCGGGGGCCAAGAGACCCAGTACTTC
.	.	TRBV7-6	TRBJ1-3	CASSLVSASGNTIYF	TGTGCCAGCAGCTTAGTTTCGGCCTCTGGAAACACCATATATTTT
.	.	TRBV5-6	TRBJ2-1	CASSLGGLGPHNEQFF	TGTGCCAGCAGCTTGGGGGGCCTAGGCCCACACAATGAGCAGTTCTTC
.	.	TRBV12-3/TRBV12-4	TRBJ1-2	CASSWTVNYGYTF	TGTGCCAGCAGCTGGACAGTTAACTATGGCTACACCTTC
TRBD1	.	TRBV7-2	TRBJ2-3	CASSLAVTGIADTQYF	TGTGCCAGCAGCTTAGCGGTGACAGGGATCGCAGATACGCAGTATTTT
TRBD1	.	TRBV14	TRBJ2-7	CASSQGTGSREQYF	TGTGCCAGCAGCCAGGGGACAGGAAGTCGAGAGCAGTACTTC
.	.	TRBV24-1	TRBJ2-7	CATSDAGFYEQYF	TGTGCCACCAGTGATGCTGGGTTCTACGAGCAGTACTTC
.	.	TRBV24-1	TRBJ1-5	CATSAPGGNNQPQHF	TGTGCCACCAGTGCCCCGGGAGGAAATAATCAGCCCCAGCATTTT
.	few	TRBV19	TRBJ1-1	CASRVTGGSFEAFF	TGTGCCAGTAGGGTGACAGGAGGCTCTTTTGAAGCTTTCTTT
.	.	TRBV6-5	TRBJ2-2	CASSYSDGNTGELFF	TGTGCCAGCAGTTACTCGGACGGGAACACCGGGGAGCTGTTTTTT
.	.	TRBV7-8	TRBJ2-7	CASSSAGPGTEEQYF	TGTGCCAGCAGCTCCGCGGGCCCAGGGACGGAAGAGCAGTACTTC
TRBD1	.	TRBV29-1	TRBJ2-1	CSGRQGETNEQFF	TGCAGCGGGAGACAGGGTGAGACCAATGAGCAGTTCTTC
TRBD2	.	TRBV19	TRBJ2-7	CASSQSAGESYEQYF	TGTGCCAGTAGCCAGTCAGCGGGGGAGTCCTACGAGCAGTACTTC
.	few	TRBV6-4	TRBJ2-3	CASSRWFADTQYF	TGTGCCAGCAGTCGATGGTTTGCAGATACGCAGTATTTT
TRBD1	.	TRBV15	TRBJ1-1	CATSRDPGQTNTEAFF	TGTGCCACCAGCAGAGACCCGGGACAGACGAACACTGAAGCTTTCTTT
TRBD1	many	TRBV28	TRBJ2-7	CASSDGQGRRYEQYF	TGTGCCAGCAGTGACGGACAGGGGAGGCGGTACGAGCAGTACTTC